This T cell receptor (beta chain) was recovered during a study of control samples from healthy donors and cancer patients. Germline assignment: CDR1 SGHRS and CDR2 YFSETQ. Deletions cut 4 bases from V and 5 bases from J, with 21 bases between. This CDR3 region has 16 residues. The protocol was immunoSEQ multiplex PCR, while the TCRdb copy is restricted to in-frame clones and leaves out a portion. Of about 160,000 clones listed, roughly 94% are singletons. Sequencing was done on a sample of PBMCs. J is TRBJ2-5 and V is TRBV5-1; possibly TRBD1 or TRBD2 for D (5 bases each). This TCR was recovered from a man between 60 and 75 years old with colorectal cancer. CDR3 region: CASSPGKRGDPETQYF. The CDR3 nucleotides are TGCGCCAGCAGCCCCGGTAAGAGGGGCGATCCCGAGACCCAGTACTTC. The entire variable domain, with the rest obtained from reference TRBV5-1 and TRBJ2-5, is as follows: KAGVTQTPRYLIKTRGQQVTLSCSPISGHRSVSWYQQTPGQGLQFLFEYFSETQRNKGNFPGRFSGRQFSNSRSEMNVSTLELGDSALYLCASSPGKRGDPETQYFGPGTRLLVL.